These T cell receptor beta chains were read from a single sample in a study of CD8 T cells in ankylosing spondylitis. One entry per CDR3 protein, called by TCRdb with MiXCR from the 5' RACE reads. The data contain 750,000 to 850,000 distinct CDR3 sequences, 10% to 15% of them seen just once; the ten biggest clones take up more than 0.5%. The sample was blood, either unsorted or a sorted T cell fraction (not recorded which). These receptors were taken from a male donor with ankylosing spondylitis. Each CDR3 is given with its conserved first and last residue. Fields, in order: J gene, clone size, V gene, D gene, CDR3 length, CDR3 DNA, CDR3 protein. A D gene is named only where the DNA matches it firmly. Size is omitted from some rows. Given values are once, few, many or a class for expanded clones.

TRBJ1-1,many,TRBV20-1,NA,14,TGCAGTGCTAGGCGCGAGGGGCCGAACACTGAAGCTTTCTTT,CSARREGPNTEAFF
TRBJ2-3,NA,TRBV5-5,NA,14,TGTGCCAGCAGCCAACCCGAGGGCGGGGATACGCAGTATTTT,CASSQPEGGDTQYF
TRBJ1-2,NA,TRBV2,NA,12,TGTGCCAGCATGCGGGATAAAGGAGGCTACACCTTC,CASMRDKGGYTF
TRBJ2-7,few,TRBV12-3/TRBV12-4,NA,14,TGTGCCAGCAGGGCAGGGGACCTTCTCTACGAGCAGTACTTC,CASRAGDLLYEQYF
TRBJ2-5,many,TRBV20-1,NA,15,TGCAGTGCTAGGCGCTGGGACACCCCCCAAGAGACCCAGTACTTC,CSARRWDTPQETQYF
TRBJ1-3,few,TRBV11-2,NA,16,TGTGCCAGCAGCTTATCTTGGGGCACGGGCGGAAACACCATATATTTT,CASSLSWGTGGNTIYF
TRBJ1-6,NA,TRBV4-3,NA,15,TGCGCCAGCAGCTCTTCCGGGGCAGAGAATTCACCCCTCCACTTT,CASSSSGAENSPLHF
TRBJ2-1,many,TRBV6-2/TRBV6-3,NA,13,TGTGCCAGCCGACCCACCATCTACAATGAGCAGTTCTTC,CASRPTIYNEQFF
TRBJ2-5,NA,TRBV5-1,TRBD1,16,TGCGCCAGCAGCTTGGGCCCCCAGGGGGCTCAAGAGACCCAGTACTTC,CASSLGPQGAQETQYF
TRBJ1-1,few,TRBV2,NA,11,TGTGCCAGCCAATGGGGACGGGAAGCTTTCTTT,CASQWGREAFF
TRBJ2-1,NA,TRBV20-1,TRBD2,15,TGCAGTGCAGGTGGACTAGCGGGGGCCTACAATGAGCAGTTCTTC,CSAGGLAGAYNEQFF
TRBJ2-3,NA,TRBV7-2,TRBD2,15,TGTGCCAGCAGCGCAGCTAGCGGGGCAACAGATACGCAGTATTTT,CASSAASGATDTQYF
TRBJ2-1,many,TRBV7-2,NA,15,TGTGCCAGCAGCTTAGTTTTAGACAGTTACAATGAGCAGTTCTTC,CASSLVLDSYNEQFF
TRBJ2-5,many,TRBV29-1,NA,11,TGCAGCGTCGGACCGCGAGGGACCCAGTACTTC,CSVGPRGTQYF
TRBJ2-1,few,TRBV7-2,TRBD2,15,TGTGCCAGCAGCTCTACTAGCGCCTCCTACAATGAGCAGTTCTTC,CASSSTSASYNEQFF
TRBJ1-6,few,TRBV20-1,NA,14,TGCAGTGCTCGACCACCCCTCTCGGGAGACCCCCTCCACTTT,CSARPPLSGDPLHF
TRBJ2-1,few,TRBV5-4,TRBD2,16,TGTGCCAGCAGCTCCGGGACTAGCGGGAGAGGACTGGAGCAGTTCTTC,CASSSGTSGRGLEQFF
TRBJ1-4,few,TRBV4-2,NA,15,TGTGCCAGCAGCCCTCAAGCTAGAAATAATGAAAAACTGTTTTTT,CASSPQARNNEKLFF